The 7 T cell receptor beta chains below all came from one sample that was sequenced in a study of control samples from healthy donors and cancer patients. Generated by immunoSEQ multiplex PCR, the TCRdb table keeps only in-frame clones and is missing some. The table lists 170,000 or so clones, 75% to 95% of them singletons. The specimen sequenced was blood. The receptors stem from a woman aged 35 to 49 in good health.

The J gene is TRBJ1-4, the V gene TRBV7-9, with unresolved D. V was clipped by 5 bases and J by 3 bases, with 13 bases between them. The CDR3 covers 15 residues. The germline V gene has CDR1 SEHNR and CDR2 FQNEAQ (reference sequence). The CDR3 nucleotides are TGTGCCAGCAGCCCTACACAGCTCTCTAATGAAAAACTGTTTTTT. It codes for CASSPTQLSNEKLFF. The variable domain in full, completed from reference TRBV7-9 and TRBJ1-4, reads DTGVSQNPRHKITKRGQNVTFRCDPISEHNRLYWYRQTLGQGPEFLTYFQNEAQLEKSRLLSDRFSAERPKGSFSTLEIQRTEQGDSAMYLCASSPTQLSNEKLFFGSGTQLSVL.

Only one count was recorded for this clone. V gene TRBV15 combines with J gene TRBJ2-5; no reliable D call. The CDR3 runs 12 residues. Germline assignment: CDR1 LNHNV and CDR2 YYDKDF (reference sequence). Trimming shortened V by 1 base and J by 5 bases, and 5 bases separated the two germline ends. CDR3: CATSRGWETQYF. CDR3 nucleotides: TGTGCCACCAGCAGAGGTTGGGAGACCCAGTACTTC.

The chain combines TRBV3-1 (or the pseudogene TRBV3-2) with TRBJ2-5; no reliable D call. Germline CDR1 and CDR2: LGHDT and YNNKEL (reference sequence). V lost 0 bases to trimming and J lost 5 bases, with 10 bases between them. The CDR3 totals 14 residues. In nucleotides, the CDR3 is TGTGCCAGCAGCCAAGATGCCTCCGGCGAGACCCAGTACTTC. Amino acids: CASSQDASGETQYF.

The genes are TRBV19 and TRBJ1-4; no firm D call. CDR1 and CDR2 (germline): LNHDA, SQIVND (reference sequence). This CDR3 region has 14 residues. V lost 3 bases, J lost 7 bases, and 12 bases lay in between. This CDR3 reads CASSIGLGSEKLFF. The CDR3 DNA follows: TGTGCCAGTAGTATCGGTTTAGGGAGTGAAAAACTGTTTTTT.

The J gene is TRBJ1-5, the V gene TRBV7-9, with D unclear. The CDR3 extends over 14 amino acids. V gave up 1 base and J gave up 3 bases, with 7 bases separating them. Germline V gene data show CDR1 as SEHNR and CDR2 as FQNEAQ (reference sequence). CDR3 residues: CASSLGRNNQPQHF. The CDR3 DNA reads TGTGCCAGCAGCTTAGGACGGAACAATCAGCCCCAGCATTTT. The whole variable domain, filled in from reference TRBV7-9 and TRBJ1-5, reads DTGVSQNPRHKITKRGQNVTFRCDPISEHNRLYWYRQTLGQGPEFLTYFQNEAQLEKSRLLSDRFSAERPKGSFSTLEIQRTEQGDSAMYLCASSLGRNNQPQHFGDGTRLSIL.

The rearrangement uses TRBV18 and TRBJ2-5; 8 nucleotides match TRBD1. The CDR3 loop spans 13 amino acids. V gave up 6 bases and J gave up 1 base; unmatched junction bases: 1. Germline loops: CDR1 KGHSH, CDR2 LQKENI. The DNA of the CDR3 is TGTGCCAGCTCGGGACAGGTCCAAGAGACCCAGTACTTC. Encoded protein: CASSGQVQETQYF. Using reference TRBV18 and TRBJ2-5 for the parts outside the CDR3, the full variable domain is NAGVMQNPRHLVRRRGQEARLRCSPMKGHSHVYWYRQLPEEGLKFMVYLQKENIIDESGMPKERFSAEFPKEGPSILRIQQVVRGDSAAYFCASSGQVQETQYFGPGTRLLVL.

V is TRBV7-2 and J is TRBJ2-5; D may match TRBD1 or TRBD2 (5 bases each). Germline CDR1 and CDR2: SGHTA and FQGNSA. Trimming left V 4 bases short and J 4 bases short, with 10 bases between. This CDR3 has 13 amino acids. For the CDR3, the DNA is TGTGCCAGCAGCTCGGGACCTAGAGAGACCCAGTACTTC. Translation gives CASSSGPRETQYF.